This TCR beta chain was captured in a study of PD-1 blockade in classical Hodgkin lymphoma. With no exception, relapse followed autologous stem cell transplantation in all patients, and brentuximab vedotin exposure varied. For this clone: Its matching antigen is unknown.

Here immunoSEQ multiplex PCR was the method, and the copy in TCRdb shows in-frame clones only, minus some. The table includes 10,000 to 15,000 clones, around four fifths detected once. General study results and limits: CD4+ but not CD8+ TCR diversity rose significantly by C4D1. When nivolumab was started under 1 year after ASCT, patients were excluded.

Germline values: CDR1 SGHNT, CDR2 YYREEE (reference sequence). With 4 bases clipped from V and 7 bases from J, the junction kept 6 bases outside the gene matches. This CDR3 is 15 amino acids long. This TCR was sampled from a human donor with classical Hodgkin lymphoma. The sample here was peripheral blood mononuclear cells (PBMCs), taken at baseline. V gene TRBV5-4 combines with J gene TRBJ2-1; TRBD2 aligns across 12 bases. The DNA of the CDR3 is TGTGCCAGCAGCACTGGACTAGCGGGGTATAATGAGCAGTTCTTC. Translating it yields CASSTGLAGYNEQFF.